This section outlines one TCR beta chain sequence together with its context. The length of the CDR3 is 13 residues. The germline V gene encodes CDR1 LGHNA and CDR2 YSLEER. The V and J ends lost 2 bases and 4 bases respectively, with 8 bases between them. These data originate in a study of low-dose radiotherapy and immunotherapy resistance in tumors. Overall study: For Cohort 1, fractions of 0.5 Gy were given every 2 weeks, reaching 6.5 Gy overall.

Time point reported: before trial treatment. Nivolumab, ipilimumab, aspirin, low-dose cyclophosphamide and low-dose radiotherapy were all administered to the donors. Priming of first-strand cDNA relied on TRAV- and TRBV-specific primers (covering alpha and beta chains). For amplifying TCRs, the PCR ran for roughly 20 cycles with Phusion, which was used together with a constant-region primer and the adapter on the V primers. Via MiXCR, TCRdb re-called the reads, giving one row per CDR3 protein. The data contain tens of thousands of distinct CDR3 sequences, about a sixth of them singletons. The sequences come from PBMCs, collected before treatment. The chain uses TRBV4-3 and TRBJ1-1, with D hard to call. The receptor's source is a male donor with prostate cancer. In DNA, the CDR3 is TGCGCCAGCAGCCAAACGAGTAGCACTGAAGCTTTCTTT. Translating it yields CASSQTSSTEAFF.